The clone carrying this TCR beta chain was counted between two and nine times. Its antigen is unidentified. The CDR3 spans 15 residues. The germline gives CDR1 ENHRY, CDR2 SYGVKD. V shed 0 bases and J shed 1 base, with 9 bases lying between them. Naive, central memory, regulatory and stem cell-like memory cells within the CD4+ compartment were sorted using CD45RO/CCR7/CD25/CD127/CD95/CD27. Post-sort purity exceeded 98% for all sorted populations. Expressed TCRB transcripts were sequenced, since all the RNA that had been isolated was reverse transcribed. TCRdb's copy holds only in-frame clones and misses some; the assay was immunoSEQ multiplex PCR. The data show about 900,000 clones, roughly 15% seen once. This record belongs to a study of beta chain features in type 1 diabetes. Study conclusions and caveats: In patients and controls equally, PCR might favor templates that are shorter. TCRB CDR3 length was moderately but significantly reduced in all four CD4+ subsets of Type 1 diabetes patients.

The sequence was obtained from a woman younger than 30 in good health. V is TRBV10-3 and J is TRBJ1-2; D gene unclear. The sequenced sample was naive CD4+ T cells from blood. Here the CDR3 reads CAISESNSLNYGYTF. CDR3 coding DNA: TGTGCCATCAGTGAGTCGAATAGCCTTAACTATGGCTACACCTTC.